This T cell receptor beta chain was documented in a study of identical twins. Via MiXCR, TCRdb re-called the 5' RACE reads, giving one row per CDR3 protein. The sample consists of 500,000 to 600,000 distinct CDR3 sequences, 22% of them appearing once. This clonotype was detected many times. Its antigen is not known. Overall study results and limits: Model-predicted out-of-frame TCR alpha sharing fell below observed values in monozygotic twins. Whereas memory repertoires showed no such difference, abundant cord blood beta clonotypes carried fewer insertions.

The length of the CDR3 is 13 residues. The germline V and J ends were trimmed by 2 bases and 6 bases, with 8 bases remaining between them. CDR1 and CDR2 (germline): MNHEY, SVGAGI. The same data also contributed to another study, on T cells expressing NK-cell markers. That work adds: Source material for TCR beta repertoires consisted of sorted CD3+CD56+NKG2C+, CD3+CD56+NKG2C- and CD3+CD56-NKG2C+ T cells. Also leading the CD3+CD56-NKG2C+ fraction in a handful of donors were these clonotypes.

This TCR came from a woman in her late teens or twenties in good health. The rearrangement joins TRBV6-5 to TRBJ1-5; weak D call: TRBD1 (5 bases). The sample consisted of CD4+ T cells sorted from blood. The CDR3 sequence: CASSYRGGQPQHF. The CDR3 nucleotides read TGTGCCAGCAGTTACCGGGGGGGTCAGCCCCAGCATTTT.